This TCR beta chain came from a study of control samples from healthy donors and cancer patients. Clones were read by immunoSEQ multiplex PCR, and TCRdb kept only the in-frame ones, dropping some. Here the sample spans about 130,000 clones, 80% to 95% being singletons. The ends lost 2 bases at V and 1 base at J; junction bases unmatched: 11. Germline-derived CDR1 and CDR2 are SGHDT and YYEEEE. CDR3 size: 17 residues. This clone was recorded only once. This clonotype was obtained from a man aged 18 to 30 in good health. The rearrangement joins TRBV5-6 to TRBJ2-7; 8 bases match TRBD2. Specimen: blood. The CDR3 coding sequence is TGTGCCAGCAGCTTCCCCGCGTTCCGGGGGGGATCCTACGAGCAGTACTTC. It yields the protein CASSFPAFRGGSYEQYF.